The next 19 T cell receptor beta chains were all read from a single sample in a study of control samples from healthy donors and cancer patients (dated by TCRdb to 2020 to 2022). Libraries were prepared through the immunoSEQ multiplex PCR assay. TCRdb holds this immuneACCESS table with in-frame rearrangements only. Some clones are missing; in checked studies, unresolved V genes explain under half, and the rest has no known cause. The sample contains roughly 94,000 clones, roughly 84% of them found a single time. The biggest ten clones account for more than 30% of the sample. The sequenced sample consisted of PBMCs. The origin of the receptors is a man between 65 and 85 years old with lung cancer.

This sequence joins TRBV4-2 and TRBJ1-5; D uncertain. The V gene's germline CDR1 is LGHNA and CDR2 YNFKEQ. V lost 0 bases, J lost 7 bases, and 7 bases lay in between. This CDR3 is built from 13 residues. The CDR3 reads CASSQDPGQPQHF. As DNA, the CDR3 is TGTGCCAGCAGCCAAGATCCCGGCCAGCCCCAGCATTTT.

This clone has more than one count but fewer than ten. This chain uses TRBV3-1 (or the pseudogene TRBV3-2) with TRBJ1-5; D unclear. With 1 base removed from V and 0 bases from J, the gap between germline ends came to 22 bases. This CDR3 has 20 amino acids. Per the germline V gene, CDR1 is LGHDT and CDR2 is YNNKEL (reference sequence). The CDR3 sequence is CASSQAFGESGLGSNQPQHF. The CDR3, as DNA: TGTGCCAGCAGCCAAGCTTTCGGAGAGTCCGGACTTGGTAGCAATCAGCCCCAGCATTTT.

V gene TRBV27 combines with J gene TRBJ2-3, with D uncertain. V shed 5 bases and J shed 6 bases, with 18 bases lying between them. Per the germline V gene, CDR1 is MNHEY and CDR2 is SMNVEV (reference sequence). The CDR3 is 15 residues long. The CDR3 DNA reads as TGTGCCAGCAGTCCGGCGGTGGCGGTGAGCGATACGCAGTATTTT. Protein: CASSPAVAVSDTQYF.

This clone was counted ten times or more. The rearrangement uses TRBV4-2 and TRBJ2-7, with D tentatively TRBD1 (5 bases). CDR1 LGHNA and CDR2 YNFKEQ come from the germline V gene. The CDR3 is 13 amino acids. V was shortened by 3 bases and J by 4 bases, with 10 bases between the two germline ends. CDR3 in amino acids: CASSHTTGYEQYF. The CDR3 nucleotides are TGTGCCAGCAGCCACACAACAGGATACGAGCAGTACTTC.

This sequence joins TRBV10-1 and TRBJ2-7; 9 nucleotides line up with TRBD2. The V segment lost 6 bases and the J segment 2 bases; nucleotides outside the gene matches: 14. From germline, CDR1 is WNHNN and CDR2 SYGVQD (reference sequence). The length of the CDR3 is 17 residues. CDR3 amino acids: CASSLVGLARPTYEQYF. The DNA for the CDR3 is TGCGCCAGCAGCCTCGTCGGACTAGCGAGACCTACCTACGAGCAGTACTTC.

J is TRBJ2-7 and V is TRBV27; the match to TRBD1 covers 10 bases. V shed 5 bases and J 0 bases; nucleotides not matched to a gene: 7. Germline V gene sequence: CDR1 MNHEY, CDR2 SMNVEV (reference sequence). This CDR3 spans 16 amino acids. The CDR3 loop is CASSPRQGANSYEQYF. In DNA, the CDR3 is TGTGCCAGCAGTCCCCGACAGGGGGCTAACTCCTACGAGCAGTACTTC.

This clone is a singleton in its sample. The chain couples TRBV9 to TRBJ2-1, with 11 bases identical to TRBD2. The germline gives CDR1 SGDLS, CDR2 YYNGEE. This CDR3 is built from 16 residues. J was trimmed by 9 bases and V by 3 bases; bases with no gene match: 11. The CDR3 nucleotides are TGTGCCAGCAGCGCCGTTCTAGCGGGGGGCAGGGTTGAGCAGTTCTTC. This translates into CASSAVLAGGRVEQFF.

V is TRBV11-1 and J is TRBJ2-5; D unclear. Germline V gene lookup returns CDR1 SGHAT and CDR2 FQDESV (reference sequence). Deletions cut 2 bases from V and 5 bases from J, with 15 bases between. The CDR3 has 15 residues. CDR3 in DNA: TGTGCCAGCAGCTTATCGGTCGGGCCCGACGAGACCCAGTACTTC. Amino acids: CASSLSVGPDETQYF.

Only a few counts were recorded for this clone. The rearrangement joins TRBV4-2 to TRBJ2-7; D unclear. Deletions cut 0 bases from V and 8 bases from J, with 5 bases between. The CDR3 loop spans 11 amino acids. CDR1 is LGHNA, CDR2 YNFKEQ, per germline. The CDR3 DNA follows: TGTGCCAGCAGCCAAGAGTTGAAGCAGTACTTC. Its protein product is CASSQELKQYF.

The chain has TRBV19 and TRBJ2-7; TRBD2 matches 11 bases. The CDR3 spans 13 residues. Germline CDR1 reads LNHDA; CDR2 reads SQIVND (reference sequence). V shed 9 bases, J shed 3 bases, and the junction held 4 bases outside the gene matches. Written as DNA, the CDR3 is TGTGCCAGCTCAACTAGCGGGGGCTACGAGCAGTACTTC. It specifies CASSTSGGYEQYF.

This chain uses TRBV5-4 with TRBJ2-7; D remains unclear. This CDR3 spans 16 amino acids. Germline CDR1 SGHNT, CDR2 YYREEE (reference sequence). Trimming shortened V by 1 base and J by 3 bases, and 17 bases separated the two germline ends. The CDR3 here is CASSLRAISGNYEQYF. CDR3 bases: TGTGCCAGCAGCTTGCGAGCGATCTCCGGAAACTACGAGCAGTACTTC.

This chain uses TRBV4-1 with TRBJ2-7; 12 bases fit TRBD2. The germline CDR1 and CDR2 sequences are MGHRA and YSYEKL. V shed 3 bases and J 5 bases; nucleotides not matched to a gene: 8. The CDR3 has 16 amino acids. The DNA for the CDR3 is TGCGCCAGCAGCCAGACTAGCGGGGGTCTGGAGGACGAGCAGTACTTC. As protein: CASSQTSGGLEDEQYF.

The V gene is TRBV18, the J gene TRBJ1-1; 7 nucleotides agree with TRBD1. This CDR3 has 13 residues. The V gene's germline CDR1 is KGHSH and CDR2 LQKENI. Germline trimming cut 2 bases from V and 4 bases from J; bases unmatched to any gene: 1. The DNA of the CDR3 is TGTGCCAGCTCACCAGACAGGGCCACTGAAGCTTTCTTT. Its translation: CASSPDRATEAFF.

The chain employs TRBV3-1 (or the pseudogene TRBV3-2) and TRBJ1-2, with a possible D match to TRBD1 (5 bases). Between the trimmed V and J ends, which lost 5 bases and 2 bases, there was a span of 9 bases. There are 13 residues in the CDR3. Germline CDR1 and CDR2: LGHDT and YNNKEL (reference sequence). CDR3 sequence (DNA): TGTGCCAGCAGCACCGGGGGAAACTATGGCTACACCTTC. This encodes CASSTGGNYGYTF.

This chain links TRBV18 with TRBJ2-1; possibly TRBD2 for D (5 bases). In germline, CDR1 is KGHSH, CDR2 LQKENI. The CDR3 length is 14 residues. V lost 3 bases, J lost 3 bases, and 9 bases lay in between. The CDR3 DNA is TGTGCCAGCTCACCTAGCGCGGGCTACAATGAGCAGTTCTTC. This translates into CASSPSAGYNEQFF.

The chain recombines TRBV5-1 with TRBJ2-2; D unclear. The CDR3 is 11 amino acids. Deletions cut 2 bases from V and 8 bases from J, with 4 bases between. The V gene's germline CDR1 is SGHRS and CDR2 YFSETQ. The CDR3 region is CASSLSGELFF. The CDR3 nucleotides are TGCGCCAGCAGCTTATCGGGGGAGCTGTTTTTT.

V usage is TRBV4-1 and J usage is TRBJ2-3; D is perhaps TRBD2 (7 bases). Germline CDR1 reads MGHRA; CDR2 reads YSYEKL. V was trimmed by 4 bases and J by 3 bases, leaving 17 bases between them. The CDR3 has 16 amino acids. The CDR3 nucleotides read TGCGCCAGCAGCCTGTCGTGGGCGGGGGCGACAGATACGCAGTATTTT. The encoded protein is CASSLSWAGATDTQYF.

The J gene is TRBJ2-6, the V gene TRBV30; 7 nucleotides align to TRBD1. Germline CDR1 reads GTSNPN; CDR2 reads SVGIG (reference sequence). The V gene end was trimmed by 3 bases and the J gene end by 0 bases; junction bases not matched to a gene: 5. The CDR3 runs to 16 residues. The CDR3 here is CAWRRDRGSGANVLTF. The DNA of the CDR3 is TGTGCCTGGAGACGGGACAGAGGCTCTGGGGCCAACGTCCTGACTTTC.

This clone was seen a handful of times. The chain combines TRBV4-1 with TRBJ1-3, with D uncertain. The CDR3 runs to 18 residues. From germline, CDR1 is MGHRA and CDR2 YSYEKL. Trimming removed 0 bases at V and 2 bases at J, with 17 bases between. In DNA form, the CDR3 reads TGCGCCAGCAGCCAAGATATCCGTAGACTGACCCCTGGAAACACCATATATTTT. It encodes CASSQDIRRLTPGNTIYF.